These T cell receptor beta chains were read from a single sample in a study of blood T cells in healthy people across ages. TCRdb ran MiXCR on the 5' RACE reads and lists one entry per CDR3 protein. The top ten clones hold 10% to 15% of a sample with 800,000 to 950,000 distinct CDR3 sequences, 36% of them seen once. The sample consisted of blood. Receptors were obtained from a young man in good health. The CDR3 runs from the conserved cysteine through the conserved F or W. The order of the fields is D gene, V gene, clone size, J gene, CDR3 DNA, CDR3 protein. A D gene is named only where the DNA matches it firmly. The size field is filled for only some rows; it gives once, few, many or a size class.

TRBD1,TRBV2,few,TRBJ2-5,TGTGCCAGCACGACAGGGTACAATGAGCAGTACTTC,CASTTGYNEQYF
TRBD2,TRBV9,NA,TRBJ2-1,TGTGCCAGCAACGCAAAAAGCGGGAAATCTTATGAGCAGTTCTTC,CASNAKSGKSYEQFF
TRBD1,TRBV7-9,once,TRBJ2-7,TGTGCCAGCACCAGAGGACAGGACCCCTACGAGCAGTACTTC,CASTRGQDPYEQYF
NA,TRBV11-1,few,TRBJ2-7,TGTGCCAGCAGCTCCCTCAATAGGGACGACGAGCAGTACTTC,CASSSLNRDDEQYF
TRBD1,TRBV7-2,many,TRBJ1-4,TGTGCCAGCAGCTTAGGGACAGGGGATGAAAAACTGTTTTTT,CASSLGTGDEKLFF
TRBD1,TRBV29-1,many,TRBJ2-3,TGCAGCGCAATACAGGGGTTCACAGATACGCAGTATTTT,CSAIQGFTDTQYF
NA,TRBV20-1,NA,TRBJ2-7,TGCAGTGCTGGGTCGACAGGATCCTCCTACGAGCAGTACTTC,CSAGSTGSSYEQYF
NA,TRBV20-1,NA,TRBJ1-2,TGCAGTGGCAACGACGGAGTCCCTCCCGCTAACTATGGCTACACCTTC,CSGNDGVPPANYGYTF
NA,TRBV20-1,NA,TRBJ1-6,TGCAGTGCTAGAGAGGAGACGAAGAATAATTCACCCCTCCACTTT,CSAREETKNNSPLHF
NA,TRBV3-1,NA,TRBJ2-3,TGTGCCAGCAGCCGGGCAAGGATGGATACGCAGTATTTT,CASSRARMDTQYF
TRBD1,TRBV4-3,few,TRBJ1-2,TGCGCCAGCAGCCAGAGGGACAGGAAGGTGGGTGGCTACACCTTC,CASSQRDRKVGGYTF
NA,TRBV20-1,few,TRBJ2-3,TGCAGTGCTAGGTCACAGGCCGAGAATACGCAGTATTTT,CSARSQAENTQYF
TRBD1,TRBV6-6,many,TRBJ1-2,TGTGCCAGCAGTCCCTTTACAGGGGATTGGGGCTATGGCTACACCTTC,CASSPFTGDWGYGYTF
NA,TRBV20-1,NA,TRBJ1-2,TGCAGTGCTAGTTTGGGCACAGGCTACACCTTC,CSASLGTGYTF
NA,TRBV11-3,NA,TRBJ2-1,TGTGCCAGCAGCCCCATAACAGGAGACAATGAGCAGTTCTTC,CASSPITGDNEQFF
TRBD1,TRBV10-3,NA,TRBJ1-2,TGTGCCATCAGTGATGGGACAGCCTCTAACTATGGCTACACCTTC,CAISDGTASNYGYTF
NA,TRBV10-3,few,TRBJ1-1,TGTGCCATCAGTCCCGCAGGGGATACTGAAGCTTTCTTT,CAISPAGDTEAFF
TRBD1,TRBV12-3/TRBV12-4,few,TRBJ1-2,TGTGCCAGCAGTTTAAATCCGGTGGGGACAGGCACCTATGGCTACACCTTC,CASSLNPVGTGTYGYTF
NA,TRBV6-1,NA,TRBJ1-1,TGTGCCAGCAGGGCGCCGATTACCTGGGCCAAACTGAAGGCTGAAGCTTTCTTT,CASRAPITWAKLKAEAFF
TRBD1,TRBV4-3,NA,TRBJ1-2,TGCGCCAGCAGCCTTGGGACAGGGGGTGTCTATGGCTACACCTTC,CASSLGTGGVYGYTF
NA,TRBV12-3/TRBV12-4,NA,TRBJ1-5,TGTGCCAGCAGTTTAGCCGCTGGGTCGCCCTACTCGGCCCCGACAGTTAGCAATCAGCCCCAGCATTTT,CASSLAAGSPYSAPTVSNQPQHF